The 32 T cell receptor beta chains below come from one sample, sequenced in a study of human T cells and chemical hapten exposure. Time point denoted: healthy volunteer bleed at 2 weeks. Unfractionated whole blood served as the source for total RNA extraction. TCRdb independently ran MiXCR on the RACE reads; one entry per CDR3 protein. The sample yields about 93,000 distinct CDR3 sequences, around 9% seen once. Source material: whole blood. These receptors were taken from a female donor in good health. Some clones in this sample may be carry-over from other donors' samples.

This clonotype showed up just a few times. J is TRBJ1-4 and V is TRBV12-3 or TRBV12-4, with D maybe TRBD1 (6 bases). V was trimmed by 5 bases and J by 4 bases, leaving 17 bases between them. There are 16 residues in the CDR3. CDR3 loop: CASSKLLGTRNEKLFF. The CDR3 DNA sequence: TGTGCCAGCAGTAAACTACTCGGGACACGTAATGAAAAACTGTTTTTT.

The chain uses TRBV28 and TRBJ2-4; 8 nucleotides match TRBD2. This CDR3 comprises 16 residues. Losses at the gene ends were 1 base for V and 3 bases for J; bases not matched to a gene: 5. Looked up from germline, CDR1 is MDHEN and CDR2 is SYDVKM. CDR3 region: CASSLYSSGIKNIQYF. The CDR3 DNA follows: TGTGCCAGCAGTTTATATAGTAGCGGGATCAAAAACATTCAGTACTTC.

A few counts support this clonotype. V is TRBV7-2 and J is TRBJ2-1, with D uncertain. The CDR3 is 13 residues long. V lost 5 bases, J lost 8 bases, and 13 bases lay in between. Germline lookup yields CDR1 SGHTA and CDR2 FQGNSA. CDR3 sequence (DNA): TGTGCCAGCAGCGTACGAGCCCGGCATGAGCAGTTCTTC. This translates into CASSVRARHEQFF.

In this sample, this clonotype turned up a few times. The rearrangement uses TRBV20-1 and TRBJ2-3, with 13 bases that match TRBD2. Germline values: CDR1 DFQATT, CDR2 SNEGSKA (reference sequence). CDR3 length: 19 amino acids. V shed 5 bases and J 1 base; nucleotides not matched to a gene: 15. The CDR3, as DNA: TGCAGTGCTTTGGACCCCCCGAGACTAGCGGGAGGAGGCACAGATACGCAGTATTTT. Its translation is CSALDPPRLAGGGTDTQYF.

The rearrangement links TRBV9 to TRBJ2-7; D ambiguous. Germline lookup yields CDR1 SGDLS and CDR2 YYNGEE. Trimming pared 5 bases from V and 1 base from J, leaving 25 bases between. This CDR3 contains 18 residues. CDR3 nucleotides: TGTGCCAGCAGTTTTCCCGGCACCACAGATCCCCAATCCTACGAGCAGTACTTC. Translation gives CASSFPGTTDPQSYEQYF.

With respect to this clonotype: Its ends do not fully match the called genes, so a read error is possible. The CDR3 nucleotides are TGTGCCAACAGCTTAGAGTCAGGGGGCCACGGTGAGCAGTTCTTC. This translates into CANSLESGGHGEQFF. The chain has TRBV7-6 and TRBJ2-1; 8 bases map to TRBD1. The length of the CDR3 is 15 residues. Germline CDR1 and CDR2: SGHVS and FNYEAQ. The whole variable domain, filled in from reference TRBV7-6 and TRBJ2-1, reads GAGVSQSPRYKVTKRGQDVALRCDPISGHVSLYWYRQALGQGPEFLTYFNYEAQQDKSGLPNDRFSAERPEGSISTLTIQRTEQRDSAMYRCANSLESGGHGEQFFGPGTRLTVL.

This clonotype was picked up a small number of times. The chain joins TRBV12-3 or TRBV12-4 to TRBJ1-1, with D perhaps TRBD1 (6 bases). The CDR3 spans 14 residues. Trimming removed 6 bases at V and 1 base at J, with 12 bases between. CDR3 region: CASRGGAENTEAFF. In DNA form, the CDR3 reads TGTGCCAGCAGGGGGGGGGCCGAGAACACTGAAGCTTTCTTT.

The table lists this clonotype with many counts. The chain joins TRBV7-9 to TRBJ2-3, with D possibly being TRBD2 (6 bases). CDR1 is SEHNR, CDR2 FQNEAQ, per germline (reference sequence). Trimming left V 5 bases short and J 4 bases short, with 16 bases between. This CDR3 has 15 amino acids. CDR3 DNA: TGTGCCAGCAGCGCACACGGGAGAAGGGCAGATACGCAGTATTTT. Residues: CASSAHGRRADTQYF. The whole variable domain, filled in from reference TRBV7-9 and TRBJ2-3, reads DTGVSQNPRHKITKRGQNVTFRCDPISEHNRLYWYRQTLGQGPEFLTYFQNEAQLEKSRLLSDRFSAERPKGSFSTLEIQRTEQGDSAMYLCASSAHGRRADTQYFGPGTRLTVL.

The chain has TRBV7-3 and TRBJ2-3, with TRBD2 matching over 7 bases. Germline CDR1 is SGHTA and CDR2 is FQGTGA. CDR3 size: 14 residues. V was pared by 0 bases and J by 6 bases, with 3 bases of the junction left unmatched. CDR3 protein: CASSLTGGRDTQYF. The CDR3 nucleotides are TGTGCCAGCAGCTTAACGGGAGGGAGGGATACGCAGTATTTT.

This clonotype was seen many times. As DNA, the CDR3 is TGCAGTGCTAGCTCGTCCAATCAGCCCCAGCATTTT. It specifies CSASSSNQPQHF. The chain carries TRBV20-1 and TRBJ1-5; D gene ambiguous. This CDR3 has 12 residues. V was shortened by 3 bases and J by 3 bases, with 6 bases between the two germline ends. Per germline, CDR1 DFQATT and CDR2 SNEGSKA (reference sequence).

CDR3 protein: CAISVGTIETQYF. The CDR3 region has the DNA TGTGCCATCAGTGTCGGTACTATAGAGACCCAGTACTTC. V is TRBV10-3 and J is TRBJ2-5; unclear D gene. Germline CDR1 ENHRY, CDR2 SYGVKD. Trimming stripped 4 bases from V and 4 bases from J, with 10 bases between. The CDR3 has 13 residues.

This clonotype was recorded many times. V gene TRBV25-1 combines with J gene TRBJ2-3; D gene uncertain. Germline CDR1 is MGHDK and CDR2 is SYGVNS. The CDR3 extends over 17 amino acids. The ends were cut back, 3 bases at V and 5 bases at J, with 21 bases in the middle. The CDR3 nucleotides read TGTGCCAGCAGTGACTCTCCTTCCCCACGAGGCGTAGATACGCAGTATTTT. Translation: CASSDSPSPRGVDTQYF.

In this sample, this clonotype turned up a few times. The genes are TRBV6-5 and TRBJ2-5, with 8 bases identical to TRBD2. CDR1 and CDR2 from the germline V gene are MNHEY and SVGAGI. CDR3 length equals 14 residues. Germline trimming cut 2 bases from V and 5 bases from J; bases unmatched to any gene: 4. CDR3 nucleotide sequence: TGTGCCAGCAGTTACGGTCGGGAGGGGGAGACCCAGTACTTC. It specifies CASSYGREGETQYF.

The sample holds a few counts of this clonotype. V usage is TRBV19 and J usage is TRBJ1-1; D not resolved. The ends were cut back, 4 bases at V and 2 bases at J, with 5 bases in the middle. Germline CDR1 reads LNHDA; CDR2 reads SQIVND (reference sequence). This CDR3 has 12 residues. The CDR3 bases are TGTGCCAGTAGTACAGGTAACACTGAAGCTTTCTTT. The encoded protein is CASSTGNTEAFF. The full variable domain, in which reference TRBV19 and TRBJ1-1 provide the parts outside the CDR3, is DGGITQSPKYLFRKEGQNVTLSCEQNLNHDAMYWYRQDPGQGLRLIYYSQIVNDFQKGDIAEGYSVSREKKESFPLTVTSAQKNPTAFYLCASSTGNTEAFFGQGTRLTVV.

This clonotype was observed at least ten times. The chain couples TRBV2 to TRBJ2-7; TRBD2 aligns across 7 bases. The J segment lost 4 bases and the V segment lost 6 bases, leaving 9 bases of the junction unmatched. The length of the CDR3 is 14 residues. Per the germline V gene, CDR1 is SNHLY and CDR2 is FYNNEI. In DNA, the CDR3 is TGTGCCAGCAGAAGAAGCGGGATTGAGTACGAGCAGTACTTC. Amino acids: CASRRSGIEYEQYF.

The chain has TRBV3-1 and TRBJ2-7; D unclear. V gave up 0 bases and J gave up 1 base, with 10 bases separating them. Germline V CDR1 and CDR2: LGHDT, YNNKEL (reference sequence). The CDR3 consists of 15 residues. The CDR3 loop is CASSQDTTPSYEQYF. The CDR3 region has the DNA TGTGCCAGCAGCCAAGACACTACACCTTCCTACGAGCAGTACTTC.

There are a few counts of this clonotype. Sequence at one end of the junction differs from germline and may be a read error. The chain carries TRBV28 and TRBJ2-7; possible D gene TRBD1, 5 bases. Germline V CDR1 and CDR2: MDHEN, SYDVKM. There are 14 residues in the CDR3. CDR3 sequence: CASSPLGPSSEQYF. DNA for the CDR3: TGTGCCAGCAGTCCATTGGGGCCCTCCTCCGAGCAGTACTTC. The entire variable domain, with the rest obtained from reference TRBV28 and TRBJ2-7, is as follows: DVKVTQSSRYLVKRTGEKVFLECVQDMDHENMFWYRQDPGLGLRLIYFSYDVKMKEKGDIPEGYSVSREKKERFSLILESASTNQTSMYLCASSPLGPSSEQYFGPGTRLTVT.

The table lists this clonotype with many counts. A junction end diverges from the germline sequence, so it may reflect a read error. CDR3 DNA sequence: TGCAGTGCTAGAGTTGCTCGAGCGTTTGAGCAGTCCTTC. Translation: CSARVARAFEQSF. The chain uses TRBV20-1 and TRBJ2-1; D is unresolved. Germline loops: CDR1 DFQATT, CDR2 SNEGSKA (reference sequence). The CDR3 has 13 amino acids.

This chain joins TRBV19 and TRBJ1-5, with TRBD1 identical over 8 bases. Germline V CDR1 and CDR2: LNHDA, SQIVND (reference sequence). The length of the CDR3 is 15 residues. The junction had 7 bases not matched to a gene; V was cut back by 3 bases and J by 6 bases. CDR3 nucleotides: TGTGCCAGTAGTATTGAGGCAGGGGGCTTTCAGCCCCAGCATTTT. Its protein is CASSIEAGGFQPQHF.

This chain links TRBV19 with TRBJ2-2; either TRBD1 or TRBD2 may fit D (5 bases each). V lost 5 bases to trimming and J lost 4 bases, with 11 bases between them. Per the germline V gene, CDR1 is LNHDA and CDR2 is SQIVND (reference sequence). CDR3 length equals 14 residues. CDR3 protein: CASSQGAGTGELFF. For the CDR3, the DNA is TGTGCCAGTAGTCAGGGAGCAGGCACCGGGGAGCTGTTTTTT.

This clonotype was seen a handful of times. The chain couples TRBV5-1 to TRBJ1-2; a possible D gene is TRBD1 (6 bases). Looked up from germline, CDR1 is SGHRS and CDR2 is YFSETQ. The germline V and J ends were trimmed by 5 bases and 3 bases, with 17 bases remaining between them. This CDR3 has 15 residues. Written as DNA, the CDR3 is TGCGCCAGCAGTTCCGTCGCAGGGGATGACTATGGCTACACCTTC. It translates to CASSSVAGDDYGYTF.

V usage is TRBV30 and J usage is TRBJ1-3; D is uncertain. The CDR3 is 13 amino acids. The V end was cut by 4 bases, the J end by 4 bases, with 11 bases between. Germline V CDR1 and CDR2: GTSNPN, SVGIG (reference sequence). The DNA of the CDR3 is TGTGCCTGGAAAATCACGGCGGGAAACACCATATATTTT. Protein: CAWKITAGNTIYF.

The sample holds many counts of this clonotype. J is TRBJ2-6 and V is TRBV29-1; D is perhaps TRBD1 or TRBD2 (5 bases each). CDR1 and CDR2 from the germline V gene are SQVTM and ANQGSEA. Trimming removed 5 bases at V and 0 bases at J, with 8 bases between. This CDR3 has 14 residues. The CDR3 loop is CSVSGTSGANVLTF. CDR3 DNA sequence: TGCAGCGTTTCCGGGACCTCTGGGGCCAACGTCCTGACTTTC.

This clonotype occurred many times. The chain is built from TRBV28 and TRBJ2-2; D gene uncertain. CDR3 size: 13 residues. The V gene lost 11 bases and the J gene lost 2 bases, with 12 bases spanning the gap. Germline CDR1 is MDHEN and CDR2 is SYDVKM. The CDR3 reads CASRGSNTGELFF. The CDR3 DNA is TGTGCCTCCCGAGGCAGCAACACCGGGGAGCTGTTTTTT.

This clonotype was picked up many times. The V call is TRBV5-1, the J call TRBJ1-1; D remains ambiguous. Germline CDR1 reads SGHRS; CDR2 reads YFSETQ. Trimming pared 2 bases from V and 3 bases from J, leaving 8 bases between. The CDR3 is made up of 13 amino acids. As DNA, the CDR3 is TGCGCCAGCAGCTTCAACAGAGACACTGAAGCTTTCTTT. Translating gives CASSFNRDTEAFF.

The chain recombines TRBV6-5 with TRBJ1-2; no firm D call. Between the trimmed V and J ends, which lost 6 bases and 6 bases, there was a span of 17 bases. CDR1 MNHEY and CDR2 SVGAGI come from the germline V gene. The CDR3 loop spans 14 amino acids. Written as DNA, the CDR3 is TGTGCCAGCAGCCTCTCGAACCTGTACCATGGCTACACCTTC. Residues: CASSLSNLYHGYTF.

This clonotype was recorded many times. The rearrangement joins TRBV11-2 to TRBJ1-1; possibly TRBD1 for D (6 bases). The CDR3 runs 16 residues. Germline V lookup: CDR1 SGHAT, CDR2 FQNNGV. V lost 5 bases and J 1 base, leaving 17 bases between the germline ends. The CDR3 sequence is CASSHNRGHRNTEAFF. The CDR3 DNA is TGTGCCAGCAGCCACAATAGGGGACACCGGAACACTGAAGCTTTCTTT.

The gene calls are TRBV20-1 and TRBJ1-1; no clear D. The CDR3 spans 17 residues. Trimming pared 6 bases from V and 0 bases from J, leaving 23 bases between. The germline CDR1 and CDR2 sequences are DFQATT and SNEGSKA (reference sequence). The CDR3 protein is CSAHVHGSPLLNTEAFF. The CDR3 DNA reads TGCAGTGCCCACGTCCATGGATCCCCCCTATTGAACACTGAAGCTTTCTTT.

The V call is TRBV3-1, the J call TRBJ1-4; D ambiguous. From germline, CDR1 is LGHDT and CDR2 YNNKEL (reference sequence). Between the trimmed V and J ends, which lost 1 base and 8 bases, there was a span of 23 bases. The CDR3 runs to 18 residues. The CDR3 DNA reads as TGTGCCAGCAGCCAAGCACCGATGGGCCGGTTCATCGAGGAAAAACTGTTTTTT. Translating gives CASSQAPMGRFIEEKLFF.

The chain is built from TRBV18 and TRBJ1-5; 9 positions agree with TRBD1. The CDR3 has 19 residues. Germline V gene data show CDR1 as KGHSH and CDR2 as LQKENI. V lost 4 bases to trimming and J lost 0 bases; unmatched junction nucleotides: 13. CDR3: CASSLLPGQGEYSNQPQHF. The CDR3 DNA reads TGTGCCAGCTCACTTTTACCGGGACAGGGAGAGTATAGCAATCAGCCCCAGCATTTT.

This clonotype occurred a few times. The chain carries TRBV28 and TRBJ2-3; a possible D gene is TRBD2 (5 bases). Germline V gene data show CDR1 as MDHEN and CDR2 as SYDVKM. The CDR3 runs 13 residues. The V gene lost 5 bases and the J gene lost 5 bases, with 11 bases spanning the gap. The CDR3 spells CASSSPAGDTQYF. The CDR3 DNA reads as TGTGCCAGCAGTAGCCCCGCGGGAGATACGCAGTATTTT. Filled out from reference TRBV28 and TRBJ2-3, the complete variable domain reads DVKVTQSSRYLVKRTGEKVFLECVQDMDHENMFWYRQDPGLGLRLIYFSYDVKMKEKGDIPEGYSVSREKKERFSLILESASTNQTSMYLCASSSPAGDTQYFGPGTRLTVL.

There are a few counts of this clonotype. The CDR3 is CSLRTGEEETQYF. The CDR3 DNA follows: TGCAGCCTGAGGACAGGGGAGGAAGAGACCCAGTACTTC. V gene TRBV29-1 combines with J gene TRBJ2-5; 9 nucleotides agree with TRBD1. The CDR3 has 13 amino acids. From germline, CDR1 is SQVTM and CDR2 ANQGSEA. The J segment lost 3 bases and the V segment lost 8 bases, leaving 7 bases of the junction unmatched.